This T cell receptor (beta chain) was sequenced in a study of a mutant IDH1 vaccine in newly diagnosed glioma (dated by TCRdb to 2020 to 2023). The study in broad terms: Patients received eight vaccinations in weeks 1, 3, 5, 7, 11, 15, 19 and 23, corresponding to visits V03 through V10. Vaccination began 4-6 weeks after radiotherapy alone, or alongside temozolomide cycles in the chemotherapy-containing groups. Of the approximately 30 treated patients, roughly 60% were male and approximately 40% were female, and the mean age was approximately 37 years. Prior to enrollment, patients had been given standard therapy consisting of radiotherapy alone, temozolomide alone, or radiochemotherapy with temozolomide, with the combination given to most patients. Six visits were used for peripheral blood collection: V03 (baseline), V05, V07, V10, V12 and V13. Longitudinal TCRB deep sequencing was done for 25 treated patients, wherever samples were available for exploratory analyses. Overall results and qualifications from the work: Across multiple MHC alleles, vaccine-induced immune responses were seen in 90% to 95% of patients. Availability determined which PBMC samples were chosen for TCRB deep sequencing. Pseudoprogression appeared unrelated to alterations in the top peripheral T cell clonotypes detected by TCRB sequencing. According to the authors, sample limitations meant that analyses of patient blood samples could not be reproduced.

This clone was recorded once. It has no known antigen specificity. The sample holds no much larger clone one base away, and base qualities are not on file. The CDR3 spans 13 residues, from the cysteine through the phenylalanine. The DNA shown is the 39-base CDR3, in frame from base 1. The germline V gene supplies CDR1 MNHNS and CDR2 SASEGT. Relative to germline, V is 5 bases shorter and J is 0 bases shorter, with 6 bases between their ends. The library was prepared using the immunoSEQ multiplex PCR assay. Rearranged TCR beta chain sequences were amplified using the hsTCRB Kit according to the manufacturer's protocol. TCRB libraries were sequenced on an Illumina MiSeq. Per the original workflow: Demultiplexing, trimming and gene mapping were performed with the kit vendor's proprietary platform. TCRdb stores this immuneACCESS table with in-frame sequences only. Part of the clones is absent; in the studies checked, under half of the shortfall reflects unresolved V genes, and no reason is known for the rest. Clone size and V and J calls were adopted from that table, with D and trimming inferred from the DNA. The sample table lists some 55,000 clones, about 87% of them with a count of one. The top ten constitute roughly 5.1% of the sample.

Read against the paper, the sample's time point label means: week 5, during vaccination. A 20-mer mutant IDH1 peptide at 300 micrograms in Montanide made up each vaccine dose, which was injected subcutaneously together with topical imiquimod. Donors had newly diagnosed WHO grade 3 or 4 IDH1-mutant astrocytomas with loss of nuclear ATRX. The samples were drawn from NOA16, a multicentre, single-arm, open-label phase I trial in Germany that tested a mutant IDH1 peptide vaccine in humans for the first time. Genomic DNA for TCRB sequencing was extracted from EDTA blood using the DNeasy Blood and Tissue Kit.

The chain is encoded by TRBV6-1 joined to TRBJ2-3; the D gene is unclear. The sequence was obtained from a woman between 35 and 50 years old with glioma. The source material was PBMCs, sampled from a glioma patient whose treatment included an IDH1 peptide vaccine. The DNA is as follows: TGTGCCAGCAGTTTAAGGAGCACAGATACGCAGTATTTT. Translated, this gives CASSLRSTDTQYF.